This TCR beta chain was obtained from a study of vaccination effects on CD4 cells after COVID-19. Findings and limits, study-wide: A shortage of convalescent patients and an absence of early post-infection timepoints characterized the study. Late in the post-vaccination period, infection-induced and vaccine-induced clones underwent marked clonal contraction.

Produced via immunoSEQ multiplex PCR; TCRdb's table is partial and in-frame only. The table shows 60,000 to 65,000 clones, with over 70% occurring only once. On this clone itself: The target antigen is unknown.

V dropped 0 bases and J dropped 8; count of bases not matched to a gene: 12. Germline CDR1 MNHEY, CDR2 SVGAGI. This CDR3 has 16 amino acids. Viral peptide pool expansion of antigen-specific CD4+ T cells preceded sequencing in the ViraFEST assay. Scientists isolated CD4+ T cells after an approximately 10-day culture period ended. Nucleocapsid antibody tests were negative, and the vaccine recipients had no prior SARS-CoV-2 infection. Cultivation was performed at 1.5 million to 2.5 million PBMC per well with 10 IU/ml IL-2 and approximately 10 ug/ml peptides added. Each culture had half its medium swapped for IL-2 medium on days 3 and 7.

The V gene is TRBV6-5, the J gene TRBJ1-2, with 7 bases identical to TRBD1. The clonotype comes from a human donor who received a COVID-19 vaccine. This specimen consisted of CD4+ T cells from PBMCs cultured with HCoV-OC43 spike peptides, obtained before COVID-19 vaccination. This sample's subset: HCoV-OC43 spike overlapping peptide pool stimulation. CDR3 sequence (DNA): TGTGCCAGCAGTTACTCGAGGGGGCGCAGCCTATCGGGCTACACCTTC. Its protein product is CASSYSRGRSLSGYTF.